Following are 7 T cell receptor beta chains from one sample sequenced in a study of T cell clones after liver transplantation. The protocol was immunoSEQ multiplex PCR, while the TCRdb copy is restricted to in-frame clones and leaves out a portion. Of 93,000 or so clones detected, about 86% appear once; the ten largest clones hold less than 3%. Sequenced material: CD4+ T cells from blood, taken around 49 months after liver transplant. These receptors came from a human patient who received a liver transplant. Some T cells may have originated in the graft donor.

This clone was counted many times. This chain links TRBV18 with TRBJ2-1, with 10 bases aligning to TRBD1. The CDR3 totals 14 residues. Per the germline V gene, CDR1 is KGHSH and CDR2 is LQKENI. After removal of 7 bases from V and 2 bases from J, the junction contained 2 bases not matched to a gene. The CDR3 reads CASYGQGAYNEQFF. The CDR3 region has the DNA TGTGCCAGCTACGGACAGGGGGCCTACAATGAGCAGTTCTTC.

This chain links TRBV9 with TRBJ1-5; maybe TRBD1 (5 bases). CDR3 size: 15 residues. Trimming pared 0 bases from V and 5 bases from J, leaving 12 bases between. Germline CDR1 is SGDLS and CDR2 is YYNGEE. Here the CDR3 DNA reads TGTGCCAGCAGCGTAGACTCGCAGGGCTATCAGCCCCAGCATTTT. Protein: CASSVDSQGYQPQHF.

This chain connects TRBV30 to TRBJ1-2; 7 bases map to TRBD1. V trimming: 0 bases; J trimming: 8 bases; junction bases outside the gene matches: 12. There are 15 residues in the CDR3. Germline CDR1 and CDR2: GTSNPN and SVGIG (reference sequence). CDR3 residues: CAWSVLKGGGRGYTF. The DNA for the CDR3 is TGTGCCTGGAGTGTACTGAAAGGGGGCGGCCGAGGCTACACCTTC.

The rearrangement joins TRBV7-3 to TRBJ2-5, with D hard to call. The ends were cut back, 4 bases at V and 5 bases at J, with 11 bases in the middle. CDR3 length equals 13 residues. The germline CDR1 and CDR2 sequences are SGHTA and FQGTGA. The CDR3 protein is CASSSTPRETQYF. DNA of the CDR3: TGTGCCAGCAGCTCGACCCCCCGGGAGACCCAGTACTTC. The full variable domain, with the rest looked up from reference TRBV7-3 and TRBJ2-5, is GAGVSQTPSNKVTEKGKYVELRCDPISGHTALYWYRQSLGQGPEFLIYFQGTGAADDSGLPNDRFFAVRPEGSVSTLKIQRTERGDSAVYLCASSSTPRETQYFGPGTRLLVL.

The sample holds one count of this clone. The rearrangement links TRBV4-3 to TRBJ2-3, with 7 bases lining up with TRBD2. V was pared by 0 bases and J by 3 bases, with 6 bases of the junction left unmatched. The CDR3 sequence is 16 residues long. The germline V gene has CDR1 LGHNA and CDR2 YSLEER. The CDR3 sequence: CASSQEPSGATDTQYF. The CDR3 DNA follows: TGCGCCAGCAGCCAAGAGCCCAGCGGGGCTACAGATACGCAGTATTTT.

V gene TRBV18 combines with J gene TRBJ1-1; possible D gene TRBD1, 5 bases. V was clipped by 4 bases and J by 1 base, with 13 bases between them. The germline V gene has CDR1 KGHSH and CDR2 LQKENI. The CDR3 is 15 residues long. The chain's CDR3 is CASSLPDRPNTEAFF. In DNA, the CDR3 is TGTGCCAGCTCACTTCCTGACAGACCGAACACTGAAGCTTTCTTT.

This chain joins TRBV4-2 and TRBJ2-3; possible D gene TRBD1, 6 bases. The CDR3 runs to 17 residues. The ends were cut back, 3 bases at V and 4 bases at J, with 20 bases in the middle. Germline CDR1 reads LGHNA; CDR2 reads YNFKEQ. The DNA for the CDR3 is TGTGCCAGCAGCCAGGTCAGGGGAAGACTAAACCCAGATACGCAGTATTTT. Translating gives CASSQVRGRLNPDTQYF.